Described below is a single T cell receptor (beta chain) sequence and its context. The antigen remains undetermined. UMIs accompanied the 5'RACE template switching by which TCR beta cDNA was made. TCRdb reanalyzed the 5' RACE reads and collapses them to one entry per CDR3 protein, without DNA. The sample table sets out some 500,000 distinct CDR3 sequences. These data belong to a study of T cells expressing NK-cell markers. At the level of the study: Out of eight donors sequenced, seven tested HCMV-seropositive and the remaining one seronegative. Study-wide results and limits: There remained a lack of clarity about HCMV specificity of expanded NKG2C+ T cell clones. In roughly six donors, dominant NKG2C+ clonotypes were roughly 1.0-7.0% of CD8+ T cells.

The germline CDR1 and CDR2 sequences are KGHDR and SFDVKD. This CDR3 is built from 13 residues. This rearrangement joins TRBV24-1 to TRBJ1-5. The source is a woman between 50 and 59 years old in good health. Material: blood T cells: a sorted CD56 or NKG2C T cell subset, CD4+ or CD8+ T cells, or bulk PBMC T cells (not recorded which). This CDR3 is CATSGFSGQPQHF.